These T cell receptor beta chains were read from a single sample in a study of blood T cell repertoires in COVID-19. Sequencing used immunoSEQ multiplex PCR; TCRdb keeps in-frame clones, though not all of them. The data hold 200,000 to 250,000 clones, with approximately 80% observed a single time. Sequenced material: peripheral blood. The receptor set was obtained from a human donor in a cohort sampled during active COVID-19. Each CDR3 is given with its conserved first and last residue. The order of the fields is clone size, V gene, D gene, J gene, CDR3 protein, CDR3 DNA. The D gene is left open where the match is weak. A row's size may be missing; if present it is once, few, many or a size class.

.	TRBV5-1	.	TRBJ1-1	CASSLTGSWTEAFF	TGCGCCAGCAGCTTGACGGGGTCGTGGACTGAAGCTTTCTTT
.	TRBV5-6	TRBD2	TRBJ2-1	CASSTSGGAYNEQFF	TGTGCCAGCAGCACGAGCGGGGGGGCCTACAATGAGCAGTTCTTC
.	TRBV19	TRBD1	TRBJ2-4	CASSIVTGGADGKNIQYF	TGTGCCAGTAGTATAGTGACAGGGGGCGCGGATGGCAAAAACATTCAGTACTTC
.	TRBV28	TRBD1	TRBJ1-6	CASTIPGQGASPLHF	TGTGCCAGCACCATACCGGGACAGGGGGCTTCACCCCTCCACTTT
.	TRBV3-1/TRBV3-2	.	TRBJ1-6	CASSQLGSNSPLHF	TGTGCCAGCAGCCAACTCGGGAGTAATTCACCCCTCCACTTT
few	TRBV18	.	TRBJ1-5	CASSPKQGYSNQPQHF	TGTGCCAGCTCTCCTAAGCAGGGATATAGCAATCAGCCCCAGCATTTT
.	TRBV27	TRBD1	TRBJ1-1	CASSLSRGGSNTEAFF	TGTGCCAGCAGTTTATCGCGAGGGGGCTCGAACACTGAAGCTTTCTTT
.	TRBV6-5	.	TRBJ1-4	CASSYSGATTNEKLFF	TGTGCCAGCAGTTACTCGGGGGCCACAACTAATGAAAAACTGTTTTTT
.	TRBV6-5	.	TRBJ2-3	CASGNTVVDTQYF	TGTGCCAGCGGCAATACAGTAGTCGATACGCAGTATTTT
.	TRBV28	.	TRBJ2-7	CASSLPQGGEQYF	TGTGCCAGCAGTCTCCCCCAAGGAGGCGAGCAGTACTTC
once	TRBV27	.	TRBJ2-2	CASRKQGANTGELFF	TGTGCCAGCAGGAAACAGGGCGCGAACACCGGGGAGCTGTTTTTT
.	TRBV28	TRBD1	TRBJ1-5	CASSRTGGNNQPQHF	TGTGCCAGCAGCCGGACAGGGGGGAATAATCAGCCCCAGCATTTT
.	TRBV19	.	TRBJ1-4	CASSAHREANEKLFF	TGTGCCAGTAGTGCCCACAGGGAAGCTAATGAAAAACTGTTTTTT
few	TRBV4-2	TRBD2	TRBJ2-5	CASSQGLAGVPYQETQYF	TGTGCCAGCAGCCAAGGTCTGGCGGGGGTCCCGTACCAAGAGACCCAGTACTTC
few	TRBV15	.	TRBJ1-3	CATSRDPVDTIYF	TGTGCCACCAGCAGAGATCCGGTAGACACCATATATTTT
.	TRBV19	.	TRBJ1-1	CASNPRWNTEAFF	TGTGCCAGTAATCCCAGGTGGAACACTGAAGCTTTCTTT
.	TRBV27	.	TRBJ1-1	CASSPYQDSNTEAFF	TGTGCCAGCAGTCCCTACCAGGATTCGAACACTGAAGCTTTCTTT
.	TRBV28	.	TRBJ1-4	CASSLSGGRREKLFF	TGTGCCAGCAGTTTATCGGGGGGTAGACGCGAAAAACTGTTTTTT
.	TRBV14	TRBD1	TRBJ1-6	CASRSSGTANSPLHF	TGTGCCAGCAGATCTTCCGGGACAGCTAATTCACCCCTCCACTTT
few	TRBV28	.	TRBJ1-2	CASSFMGGPRASNYGYTF	TGTGCCAGCAGTTTTATGGGGGGACCGCGGGCGTCTAACTATGGCTACACCTTC
.	TRBV2	.	TRBJ2-1	CASSRDTHNEQFF	TGTGCCAGCAGTCGGGACACCCACAATGAGCAGTTCTTC
.	TRBV6-2/TRBV6-3	TRBD1	TRBJ1-5	CASSGQGNTPQHF	TGTGCCAGCAGCGGACAGGGCAATACGCCCCAGCATTTT
.	TRBV5-4	.	TRBJ2-5	CASRPAGDGQETQYF	TGTGCCAGCAGACCCGCAGGGGACGGCCAAGAGACCCAGTACTTC
.	TRBV4-1	.	TRBJ2-5	CASSTRGRGPQETQYF	TGCGCCAGCAGCACCCGGGGCAGGGGCCCTCAAGAGACCCAGTACTTC
.	TRBV7-8	.	TRBJ1-5	CASSSGGREGQPQHF	TGTGCCAGCAGCAGCGGGGGCAGGGAAGGACAGCCCCAGCATTTT
once	TRBV2	.	TRBJ1-1	CAPLRGRVGTEAFF	TGTGCCCCCCTCAGAGGGAGGGTCGGCACTGAAGCTTTCTTT
.	TRBV4-3	.	TRBJ2-4	CASSQVEGNIQYF	TGCGCCAGCAGCCAGGTAGAGGGAAACATTCAGTACTTC
.	TRBV25-1	.	TRBJ1-4	CATSEPEGDEKLFF	TGTGCCACCTCAGAGCCAGAGGGCGATGAAAAACTGTTTTTT
.	TRBV7-2	TRBD1	TRBJ2-5	CASRDDRGETQYF	TGTGCCAGCAGAGACGACAGGGGGGAGACCCAGTACTTC
.	TRBV21-1	.	TRBJ2-7	CASSKGNGTGFNYEQYF	TGTGCCAGCAGCAAAGGGAACGGGACAGGATTTAACTACGAGCAGTACTTC
.	TRBV2	.	TRBJ2-1	CASSDYEGASSYNEQFF	TGTGCCAGCAGTGATTACGAAGGGGCCAGCTCCTACAATGAGCAGTTCTTC
.	TRBV19	.	TRBJ1-1	CASSQILSGTVNTEAFF	TGTGCCAGTAGTCAGATCCTTAGCGGGACGGTGAACACTGAAGCTTTCTTT
.	TRBV27	.	TRBJ1-6	CASSFRQNNSPLHF	TGTGCCAGCAGTTTCCGACAGAATAATTCACCCCTCCACTTT
.	TRBV2	TRBD2	TRBJ2-1	CASSSRTSGGTNEQFF	TGTGCCAGCAGTTCCCGGACTAGCGGGGGAACTAATGAGCAGTTCTTC
few	TRBV5-6	.	TRBJ1-6	CASSPSAYNSPLHF	TGTGCCAGCAGCCCCTCGGCCTATAATTCACCCCTCCACTTT
.	TRBV7-2	TRBD1	TRBJ1-2	CASSLEVRTGSSGYTF	TGTGCCAGCAGCTTAGAGGTACGGACAGGGAGTAGTGGCTACACCTTC
once	TRBV25-1	.	TRBJ2-2	CASSGRTNTGELFF	TGTGCCAGCAGTGGCAGAACGAACACCGGGGAGCTGTTTTTT
.	TRBV18	.	TRBJ1-1	CASSPQTYEAFF	TGTGCCAGCTCACCACAGACATATGAAGCTTTCTTT
.	TRBV7-8	.	TRBJ2-6	CASSPAGGSGANVLTF	TGTGCCAGCAGCCCTGCCGGCGGGTCTGGGGCCAACGTCCTGACTTTC
.	TRBV2	TRBD1	TRBJ1-2	CASSEAAARGQFGYTF	TGTGCCAGCAGTGAAGCGGCGGCCAGGGGGCAATTTGGCTACACCTTC
.	TRBV5-4	TRBD1	TRBJ2-3	CASSLGQGGTDTQYF	TGTGCCAGCAGCTTGGGACAGGGGGGCACAGATACGCAGTATTTT
.	TRBV19	TRBD1	TRBJ2-7	CASSTRGNHEQYF	TGTGCCAGTAGTACCAGGGGGAACCACGAGCAGTACTTC
.	TRBV27	TRBD2	TRBJ2-7	CASSKTSGRPYEQYF	TGTGCCAGCAGTAAGACTAGCGGGAGGCCCTACGAGCAGTACTTC
.	TRBV27	TRBD1	TRBJ1-5	CASSPPPGQGSNQPQHF	TGTGCCAGCAGCCCACCTCCGGGACAGGGTAGCAATCAGCCCCAGCATTTT
few	TRBV6-6	TRBD1	TRBJ1-5	CASSPTSPDRVYSNQPQHF	TGTGCCAGCAGTCCCACGAGCCCGGACAGGGTCTATAGCAATCAGCCCCAGCATTTT
.	TRBV4-1	TRBD1	TRBJ1-1	CASSQVPLNRGGTEAFF	TGCGCCAGCAGCCAAGTACCACTAAACAGGGGGGGTACTGAAGCTTTCTTT
once	TRBV29-1	TRBD1	TRBJ2-5	CSVELTGATVVQETQYF	TGCAGCGTTGAATTAACAGGGGCGACCGTAGTCCAAGAGACCCAGTACTTC
.	TRBV27	.	TRBJ2-3	CASRSELAGYTDTQYF	TGTGCCAGCAGATCCGAGCTAGCTGGATACACAGATACGCAGTATTTT
once	TRBV27	.	TRBJ1-5	CASSFHRDNQPQHF	TGTGCCAGCAGTTTCCACAGGGACAATCAGCCCCAGCATTTT
.	TRBV7-9	.	TRBJ1-3	CASSSPEGLFSGNTIYF	TGTGCCAGCAGCTCTCCCGAGGGACTCTTCTCTGGAAACACCATATATTTT
.	TRBV5-4	.	TRBJ1-2	CASSTDRNYGYTF	TGTGCCAGCAGCACTGACAGAAACTATGGCTACACCTTC
.	TRBV4-3	TRBD2	TRBJ2-3	CASSQDRRIAGGHDTQYF	TGCGCCAGCAGCCAAGATAGGAGAATAGCGGGGGGGCACGATACGCAGTATTTT
once	TRBV19	TRBD1	TRBJ1-2	CASSVRQGPYGYTF	TGTGCCAGTAGTGTACGACAGGGTCCTTATGGCTACACCTTC
.	TRBV5-5	TRBD1	TRBJ1-3	CASSRDSTGNTIYF	TGTGCCAGCAGCCGGGACAGTACTGGAAACACCATATATTTT